The rows below give T cell receptor beta chains drawn from one sample of a study of response to subunit inactivated influenza vaccine. TCRdb fed the RT-PCR reads into MiXCR, producing one record per CDR3 protein. The repertoire has about 480,000 distinct CDR3 sequences, 25% of them found once; the top ten carry 1.5% to 2%. The sequences come from CD4+ T cells sorted from PBMCs, collected 5 to 6 days after vaccination. Receptor source: a man in his fifties or sixties who received an inactivated influenza vaccine. The CDR3 runs from the conserved cysteine through the conserved F or W. D genes are given only for firm matches. Rows may omit the clone size; those that give it use once, few, many or a size class.

size,J,D,V,CDR3,DNA
.,TRBJ2-5,.,TRBV7-8,CASSNGLQGAQYF,TGTGCCAGCAGCAATGGACTACAAGGGGCCCAGTACTTC
few,TRBJ1-1,TRBD1,TRBV20-1,CSARDRYTEAFF,TGCAGTGCTAGGGACAGGTACACTGAAGCTTTCTTT
many,TRBJ2-2,TRBD1,TRBV20-1,CSAAGGAYTGELFF,TGCAGTGCCGCAGGGGGCGCTTACACCGGGGAGCTGTTTTTT
many,TRBJ2-1,.,TRBV7-2,CASVGRLYKFF,TGTGCCAGCGTTGGTAGGCTATATAAGTTCTTC
.,TRBJ2-3,TRBD1,TRBV20-1,CSASRGQGPDTQYF,TGCAGTGCTAGTAGAGGACAGGGGCCAGATACGCAGTATTTT
.,TRBJ2-6,.,TRBV18,CASSQNRAGANVLTF,TGTGCCAGCTCCCAAAACAGGGCTGGGGCCAACGTCCTGACTTTC
.,TRBJ2-1,.,TRBV5-1,CASSLGGIPNNEQFF,TGCGCCAGCAGCTTGGGGGGAATTCCCAACAATGAGCAGTTCTTC
many,TRBJ2-7,TRBD2,TRBV2,CASSRDYTYEQYF,TGTGCCAGCAGCCGGGACTACACCTACGAGCAGTACTTC
.,TRBJ2-1,TRBD2,TRBV5-1,CASSKTVSGRMANEQFF,TGCGCCAGCAGCAAGACAGTTAGCGGGAGGATGGCAAATGAGCAGTTCTTC
few,TRBJ2-7,TRBD1,TRBV28,CASSSGQGDSYEQYF,TGTGCCAGCAGTTCCGGACAGGGGGACTCCTACGAGCAGTACTTC
.,TRBJ2-1,.,TRBV7-2,CASSFSWANEQFF,TGTGCCAGCAGCTTTAGCTGGGCAAATGAGCAGTTCTTC
.,TRBJ2-1,.,TRBV24-1,CATSGKTYNEQFF,TGTGCCACCTCGGGAAAGACCTACAATGAGCAGTTCTTC
many,TRBJ2-7,.,TRBV20-1,CSAGDRYSYEQYF,TGCAGTGCTGGGGACCGGTACTCCTACGAGCAGTACTTC
few,TRBJ2-7,.,TRBV29-1,CSVKKQWGGGGEQYF,TGCAGCGTCAAAAAACAATGGGGAGGGGGCGGCGAGCAGTACTTC
.,TRBJ2-3,TRBD1,TRBV9,CASSLSSGGPDTQYF,TGTGCCAGCAGCCTTAGCTCAGGGGGCCCAGATACGCAGTATTTT
few,TRBJ2-5,TRBD2,TRBV29-1,CSVEGGRPQQETQYF,TGCAGCGTTGAGGGGGGGAGGCCCCAGCAAGAGACCCAGTACTTC
few,TRBJ2-2,.,TRBV5-1,CASSLVHLTGELFF,TGCGCCAGCAGCTTGGTACACCTCACCGGGGAGCTGTTTTTT
few,TRBJ2-2,.,TRBV29-1,CSVFWSGTGELFF,TGCAGCGTCTTTTGGAGTGGCACCGGGGAGCTGTTTTTT
few,TRBJ1-2,.,TRBV29-1,CSVGSPNYGYTF,TGCAGCGTTGGCAGCCCAAACTATGGCTACACCTTC
few,TRBJ1-1,.,TRBV7-2,CATGRTEAFF,TGTGCCACCGGGAGGACTGAAGCTTTCTTT
few,TRBJ1-1,.,TRBV5-1,CASSHTGTGTEAFF,TGCGCCAGCAGCCACACAGGGACGGGGACTGAAGCTTTCTTT
.,TRBJ2-1,.,TRBV5-6,CASSSPVEGGNEQFF,TGTGCCAGCAGCTCCCCGGTGGAGGGGGGTAATGAGCAGTTCTTC
.,TRBJ2-3,TRBD1,TRBV12-3/TRBV12-4,CASSGLQGRGPQYF,TGTGCCAGCAGTGGTTTGCAGGGAAGGGGGCCGCAGTATTTT
few,TRBJ1-5,.,TRBV20-1,CSARPGSNQPQHF,TGCAGTGCCCGACCCGGTAGCAATCAGCCCCAGCATTTT
.,TRBJ2-3,.,TRBV3-1,CASSTTTTDTQYF,TGTGCCAGCAGTACCACGACCACAGATACGCAGTATTTT
few,TRBJ2-3,TRBD1,TRBV30,CAWSIRGFTYTQYF,TGTGCCTGGAGTATCAGGGGGTTCACCTATACGCAGTATTTT
.,TRBJ1-2,.,TRBV5-4,CASSPGGWEGIYGYTF,TGTGCCAGCAGCCCGGGTGGTTGGGAAGGTATCTATGGCTACACCTTC
many,TRBJ2-1,TRBD2,TRBV5-1,CASSFGTSGGSMMNEQFF,TGCGCCAGCAGTTTTGGTACTAGCGGGGGTTCAATGATGAATGAGCAGTTCTTC
few,TRBJ2-1,.,TRBV5-1,CASSLGGNVGPSNEQFF,TGCGCCAGCAGCTTGGGAGGGAATGTGGGACCCTCCAATGAGCAGTTCTTC
few,TRBJ1-2,.,TRBV20-1,CSAPGTSGYTF,TGCAGTGCGCCCGGGACATCCGGCTACACCTTC
.,TRBJ1-2,.,TRBV2,CASSDWGPRYGYTF,TGTGCCAGCAGTGATTGGGGGCCTCGGTATGGCTACACCTTC
few,TRBJ2-3,.,TRBV4-2,CASSQEASTDTQYF,TGTGCCAGCAGCCAAGAGGCTAGCACAGATACGCAGTATTTT
.,TRBJ2-1,.,TRBV9,CASSGTSGPETGEQFF,TGTGCCAGCAGCGGGACCTCAGGACCCGAAACCGGTGAGCAGTTCTTC
.,TRBJ1-5,.,TRBV18,CASSTSSSNQPQHF,TGTGCCAGCTCGACCAGTAGTAGCAATCAGCCCCAGCATTTT
.,TRBJ2-1,TRBD2,TRBV29-1,CSVTSGSVDEQFF,TGCAGCGTTACCAGCGGGAGTGTCGATGAGCAGTTCTTC
.,TRBJ2-2,TRBD1,TRBV5-1,CASARSGQANTGELFF,TGCGCCAGCGCCCGGAGCGGACAGGCCAACACCGGGGAGCTGTTTTTT
.,TRBJ1-1,.,TRBV6-6,CASSWRGYTEAFF,TGTGCCAGCAGTTGGAGGGGATACACTGAAGCTTTCTTT
few,TRBJ2-5,.,TRBV14,CASSPPWGNQETQYF,TGTGCCAGCAGCCCCCCGTGGGGGAACCAAGAGACCCAGTACTTC
many,TRBJ2-7,TRBD2,TRBV11-2,CASSLILAGTSYEQYF,TGTGCCAGCAGTTTGATTCTAGCGGGGACCAGCTACGAGCAGTACTTC
few,TRBJ2-7,TRBD2,TRBV7-8,CASSLAWTSAEQYF,TGTGCCAGCAGCTTAGCGTGGACTAGCGCCGAGCAGTACTTC
.,TRBJ2-1,.,TRBV6-2/TRBV6-3,CASSGGGASSVQFF,TGTGCCAGCTCGGGTGGGGGCGCGTCGTCCGTGCAGTTCTTC
many,TRBJ2-1,.,TRBV7-8,CASSPSEFF,TGTGCCAGCAGCCCATCGGAGTTCTTC
few,TRBJ2-3,.,TRBV6-1,CASQSAAGTDTQYF,TGTGCCAGCCAGTCAGCGGCAGGCACAGATACGCAGTATTTT
.,TRBJ2-1,TRBD2,TRBV20-1,CSASTSGGYNEQFF,TGCAGTGCTAGTACTAGCGGCGGTTACAATGAGCAGTTCTTC
.,TRBJ1-6,TRBD1,TRBV27,CASSLQTGANSPIHF,TGTGCCAGCAGTCTCCAGACAGGGGCGAATTCACCCATCCACTTT
.,TRBJ2-1,.,TRBV18,CASSGPNEQFF,TGTGCCAGCTCAGGCCCCAATGAGCAGTTCTTC
.,TRBJ2-5,.,TRBV4-1,CASSQSGQKKETQYF,TGCGCCAGCAGCCAGTCAGGACAGAAAAAAGAGACCCAGTACTTC
.,TRBJ2-3,TRBD2,TRBV9,CASSVEASGSYGTQYF,TGTGCCAGCAGCGTAGAGGCTAGCGGGAGTTATGGTACGCAGTATTTT
once,TRBJ2-1,.,TRBV5-1,CASSFVTDLPNEQFF,TGCGCCAGCAGCTTTGTAACGGACCTCCCCAATGAGCAGTTCTTC
.,TRBJ2-2,.,TRBV10-3,CAISFPNTGELFF,TGTGCCATCAGTTTCCCGAACACCGGGGAGCTGTTTTTT
.,TRBJ2-1,TRBD2,TRBV7-8,CASSSGLVGGGSSYNEQFF,TGTGCCAGCAGCTCGGGACTAGTGGGGGGCGGAAGCTCCTACAATGAGCAGTTCTTC